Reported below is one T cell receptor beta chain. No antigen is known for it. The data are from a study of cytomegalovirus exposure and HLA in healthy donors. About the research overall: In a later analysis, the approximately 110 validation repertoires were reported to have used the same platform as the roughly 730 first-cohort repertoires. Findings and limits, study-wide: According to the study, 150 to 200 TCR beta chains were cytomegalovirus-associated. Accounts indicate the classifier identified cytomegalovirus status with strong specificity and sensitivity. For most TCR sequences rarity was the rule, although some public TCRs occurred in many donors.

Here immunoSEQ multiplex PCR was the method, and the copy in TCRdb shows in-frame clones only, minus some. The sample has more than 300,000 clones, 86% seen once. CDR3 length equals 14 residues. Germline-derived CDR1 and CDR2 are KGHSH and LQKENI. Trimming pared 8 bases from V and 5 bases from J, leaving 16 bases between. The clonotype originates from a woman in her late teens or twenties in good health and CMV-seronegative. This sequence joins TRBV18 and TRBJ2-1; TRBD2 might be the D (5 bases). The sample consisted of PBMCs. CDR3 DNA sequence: TGTGCCAGCGATAGGTCCGGGAAGGACAATGAGCAGTTCTTC. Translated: CASDRSGKDNEQFF.